This entry concerns a single T cell receptor (beta chain). The antigen is unknown. These data are taken from a study of cytomegalovirus exposure and HLA in healthy donors. Study results and caveats: Reports described diagnosis of cytomegalovirus status by the classifier as highly specific and sensitive.

Sequencing used immunoSEQ multiplex PCR; TCRdb keeps in-frame clones, though not all of them. The table records under 250,000 clones, more than 75% of them present only once. The CDR3 has 12 amino acids. Trimming removed 0 bases at V and 6 bases at J, with 7 bases between. The germline gives CDR1 SGHKS, CDR2 YYEKEE (reference sequence). The specimen was PBMCs. This chain joins TRBV5-5 and TRBJ2-7, with D unclear. This TCR derives from a young woman in good health and CMV-seropositive. In DNA form, the CDR3 reads TGTGCCAGCAGCTTGGGCGGCCTCGAGCAGTACTTC. Protein: CASSLGGLEQYF.